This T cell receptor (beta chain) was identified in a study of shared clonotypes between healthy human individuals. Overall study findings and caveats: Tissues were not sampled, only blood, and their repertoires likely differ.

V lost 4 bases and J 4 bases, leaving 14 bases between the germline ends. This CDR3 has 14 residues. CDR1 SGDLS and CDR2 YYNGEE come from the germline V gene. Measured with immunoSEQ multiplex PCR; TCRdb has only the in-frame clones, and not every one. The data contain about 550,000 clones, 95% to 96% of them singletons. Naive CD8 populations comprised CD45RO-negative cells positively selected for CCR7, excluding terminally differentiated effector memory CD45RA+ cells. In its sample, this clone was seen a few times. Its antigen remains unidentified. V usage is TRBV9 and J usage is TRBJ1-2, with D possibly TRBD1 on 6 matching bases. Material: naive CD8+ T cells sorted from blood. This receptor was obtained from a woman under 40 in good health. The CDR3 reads CASSPNGGAYGYTF. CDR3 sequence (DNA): TGTGCCAGCAGCCCAAACGGGGGGGCCTATGGCTACACCTTC.